This TCR beta chain stems from a study of CD8+ T cells in alopecia areata. The treatment is: oral pan-JAK inhibitor, 5-10 mg twice daily. Study-level results: Having one nonresponder leaves uncertain how baseline CD8+ expansion relates to response. Especially in alopecia totalis/universalis, lesional scalp showed greater clonality than normal scalp did.

A word on this clone: The antigen remains unidentified.

The germline CDR1 and CDR2 sequences are LGHNA and YSLEER. Unmatched junction bases numbered 3, after V lost 4 bases and J lost 3 bases. There are 13 residues in the CDR3. RNA extraction was followed by reverse transcription into cDNA, which acted as the sequencing template. Clones were sequenced by immunoSEQ multiplex PCR, and TCRdb holds only the in-frame ones, with some missing. The data contain about 140,000 clones, roughly four fifths of them singletons. The receptor's source is a human donor with alopecia areata. Sequences were derived from CD8+ T cells sorted from blood, sampled at week 4, from a patient treated with tofacitinib. This sequence joins TRBV4-3 and TRBJ2-7; 7 nucleotides agree with TRBD1. The CDR3 is CASSPWDSYEQYF. CDR3 coding DNA: TGCGCCAGCAGCCCCTGGGACAGCTACGAGCAGTACTTC.